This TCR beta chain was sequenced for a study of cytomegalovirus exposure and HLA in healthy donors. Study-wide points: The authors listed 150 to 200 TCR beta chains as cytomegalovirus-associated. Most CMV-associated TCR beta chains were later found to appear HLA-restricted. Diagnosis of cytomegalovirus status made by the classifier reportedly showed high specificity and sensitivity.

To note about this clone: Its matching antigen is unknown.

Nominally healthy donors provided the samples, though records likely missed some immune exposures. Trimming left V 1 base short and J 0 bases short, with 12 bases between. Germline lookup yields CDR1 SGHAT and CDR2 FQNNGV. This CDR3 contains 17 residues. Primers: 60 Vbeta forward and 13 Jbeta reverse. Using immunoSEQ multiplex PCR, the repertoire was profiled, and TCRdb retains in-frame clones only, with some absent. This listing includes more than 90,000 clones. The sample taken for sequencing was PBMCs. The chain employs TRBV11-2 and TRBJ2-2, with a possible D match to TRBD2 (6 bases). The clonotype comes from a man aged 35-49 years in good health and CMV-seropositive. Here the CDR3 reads CASSLGAGTSNTGELFF. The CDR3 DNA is TGTGCCAGCAGCTTAGGAGCCGGGACTTCGAACACCGGGGAGCTGTTTTTT.